This paragraph covers one T cell receptor beta chain sequence. No antigen is known for it. This entry is derived from a study of cytomegalovirus exposure and HLA in healthy donors. Study outcomes and limitations: With later analysis, a missense DCLRE1C variant became linked to TCR beta V- and J-gene trimming.

PCR amplification relied on 60 Vbeta primers (plus 13 Jbeta primers). Sequencing used immunoSEQ multiplex PCR; TCRdb keeps in-frame clones, though not all of them. The sample records roughly 170,000 clones, almost 85% being singletons. This CDR3 spans 15 amino acids. Between the trimmed V and J ends, which lost 1 base and 4 bases, there was a span of 12 bases. The germline V gene has CDR1 SGDLS and CDR2 YYNGEE. Sequenced input: PBMCs. The clonotype comes from a man aged 30-40 years in good health and CMV-seronegative. This chain uses TRBV9 with TRBJ1-3; D unclear. The CDR3 sequence: CASSVTDSSGNTIYF. In nucleotides, the CDR3 is TGTGCCAGCAGCGTAACGGACTCCTCAGGAAACACCATATATTTT.